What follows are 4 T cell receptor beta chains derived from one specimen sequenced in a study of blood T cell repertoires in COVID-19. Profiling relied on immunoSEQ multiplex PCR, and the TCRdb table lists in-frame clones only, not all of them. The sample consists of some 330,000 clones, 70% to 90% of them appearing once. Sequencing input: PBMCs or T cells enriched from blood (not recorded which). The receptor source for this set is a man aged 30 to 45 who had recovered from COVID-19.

CDR3 sequence (DNA): TGTGCCAGTAACAGATGGAAGTTAGACAATCAGCCCCAGCATTTT. Translated: CASNRWKLDNQPQHF. The chain is built from TRBV19 and TRBJ1-5; D remains unclear. Germline loops: CDR1 LNHDA, CDR2 SQIVND (reference sequence). The CDR3 spans 15 residues. V was pared by 7 bases and J by 3 bases, with 16 bases between.

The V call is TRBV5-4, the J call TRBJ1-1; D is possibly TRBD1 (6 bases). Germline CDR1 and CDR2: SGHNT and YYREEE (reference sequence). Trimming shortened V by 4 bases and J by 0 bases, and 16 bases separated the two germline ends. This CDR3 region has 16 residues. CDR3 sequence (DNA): TGTGCCAGCAGCGGGGGCCGGGCTAAAATGAACACTGAAGCTTTCTTT. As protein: CASSGGRAKMNTEAFF.

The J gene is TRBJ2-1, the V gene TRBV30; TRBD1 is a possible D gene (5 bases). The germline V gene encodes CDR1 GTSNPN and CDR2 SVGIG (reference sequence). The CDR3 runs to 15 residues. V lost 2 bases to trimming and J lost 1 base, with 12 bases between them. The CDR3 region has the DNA TGTGCCTGGAGTCGCCAGGGAAATTCCTACAATGAGCAGTTCTTC. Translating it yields CAWSRQGNSYNEQFF.

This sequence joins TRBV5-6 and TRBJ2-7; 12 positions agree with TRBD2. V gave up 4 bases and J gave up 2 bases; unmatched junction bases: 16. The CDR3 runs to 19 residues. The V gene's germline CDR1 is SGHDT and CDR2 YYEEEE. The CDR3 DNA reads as TGTGCCAGCAGCCCCAAGGGACTAGCGGGTGTCCTCCCTACCTACGAGCAGTACTTC. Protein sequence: CASSPKGLAGVLPTYEQYF. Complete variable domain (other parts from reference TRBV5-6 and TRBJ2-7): DAGVTQSPTHLIKTRGQQVTLRCSPKSGHDTVSWYQQALGQGPQFIFQYYEEEERQRGNFPDRFSGHQFPNYSSELNVNALLLGDSALYLCASSPKGLAGVLPTYEQYFGPGTRLTVT.